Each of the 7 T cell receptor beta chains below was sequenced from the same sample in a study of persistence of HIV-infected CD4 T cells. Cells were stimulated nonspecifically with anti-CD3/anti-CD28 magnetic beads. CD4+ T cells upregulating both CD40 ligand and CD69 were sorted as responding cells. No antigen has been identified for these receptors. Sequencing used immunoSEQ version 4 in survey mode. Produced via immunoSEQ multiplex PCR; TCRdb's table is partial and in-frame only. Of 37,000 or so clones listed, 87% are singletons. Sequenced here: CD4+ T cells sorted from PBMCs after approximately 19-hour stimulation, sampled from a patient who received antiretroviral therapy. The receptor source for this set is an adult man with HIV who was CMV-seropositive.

This CDR3 reads CASSKLDTQYF. The CDR3 region has the DNA TGTGCCAGCAGCAAACTAGATACGCAGTATTTT. The chain has TRBV11-2 and TRBJ2-3; D is uncertain. Germline CDR1 is SGHAT and CDR2 is FQNNGV. V lost 5 bases and J lost 5, with 5 bases in between. The CDR3 spans 11 residues.

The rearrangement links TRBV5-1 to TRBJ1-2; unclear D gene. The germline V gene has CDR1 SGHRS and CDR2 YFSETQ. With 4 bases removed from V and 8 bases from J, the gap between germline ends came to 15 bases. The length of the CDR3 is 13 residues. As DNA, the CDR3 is TGCGCCAGCAGCGAAAACCAGGTACAGGGCTACACCTTC. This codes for CASSENQVQGYTF. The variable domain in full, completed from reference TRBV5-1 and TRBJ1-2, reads KAGVTQTPRYLIKTRGQQVTLSCSPISGHRSVSWYQQTPGQGLQFLFEYFSETQRNKGNFPGRFSGRQFSNSRSEMNVSTLELGDSALYLCASSENQVQGYTFGSGTRLTVV.

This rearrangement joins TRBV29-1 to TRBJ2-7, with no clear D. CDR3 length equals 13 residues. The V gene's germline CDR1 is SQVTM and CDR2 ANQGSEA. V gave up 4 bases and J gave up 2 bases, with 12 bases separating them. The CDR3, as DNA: TGCAGCGTTGCCCCCCACAACCCCTACGAGCAGTACTTC. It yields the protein CSVAPHNPYEQYF.

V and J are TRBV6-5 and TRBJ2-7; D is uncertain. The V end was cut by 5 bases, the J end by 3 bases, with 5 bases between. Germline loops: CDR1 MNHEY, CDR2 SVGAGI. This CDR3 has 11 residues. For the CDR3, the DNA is TGTGCCAGCAGTAAGAACTACGAGCAGTACTTC. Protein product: CASSKNYEQYF.

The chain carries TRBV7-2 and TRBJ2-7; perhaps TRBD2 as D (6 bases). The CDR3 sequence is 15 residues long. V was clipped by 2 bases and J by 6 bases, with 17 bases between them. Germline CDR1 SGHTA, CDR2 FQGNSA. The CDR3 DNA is TGTGCCAGCAGCTTATGGCAGGGAGGAATGCGCGAGCAGTACTTC. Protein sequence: CASSLWQGGMREQYF.

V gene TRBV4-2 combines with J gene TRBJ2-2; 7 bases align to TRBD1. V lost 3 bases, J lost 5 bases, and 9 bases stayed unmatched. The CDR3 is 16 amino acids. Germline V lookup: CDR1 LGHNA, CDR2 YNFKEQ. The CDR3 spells CASSQEITQGTGELFF. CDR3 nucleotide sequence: TGTGCCAGCAGCCAGGAGATTACACAGGGGACCGGGGAGCTGTTTTTT.

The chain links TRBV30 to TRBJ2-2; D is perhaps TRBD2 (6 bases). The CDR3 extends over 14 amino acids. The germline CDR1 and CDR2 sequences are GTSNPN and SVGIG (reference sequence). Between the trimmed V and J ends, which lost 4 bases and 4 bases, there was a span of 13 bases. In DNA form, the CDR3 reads TGTGCCTGGAAGAGGGACTTCACCACCGGGGAGCTGTTTTTT. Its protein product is CAWKRDFTTGELFF.